The next 24 T cell receptor beta chains were all read from a single sample in a study of breast tumors, draining lymph nodes, adjacent tissues. Breast cancer patients provided tissue from their axillary draining lymph nodes. Each CDR3 protein gets one entry after TCRdb re-called the multiplex PCR reads with MiXCR. The data contain some 170,000 distinct CDR3 sequences, around 33% of them singletons. Sequenced sample: axillary lymph node tissue. The receptors were gathered from a female donor with breast cancer. Some clones in this sample may be carry-over from other donors' samples.

Concerning this clonotype itself: This may stem from a read error, because a much larger clone lies one nucleotide away. The chain has TRBV7-2 and TRBJ2-7; perhaps TRBD2 as D (6 bases). Germline V gives CDR1 SGHTA, CDR2 FQGNSA. The CDR3 extends over 15 amino acids. V was cut by 5 bases and J by 6 bases, with 20 bases left in between. DNA of the CDR3: TGTGCCAGCAGCCCCGGGGCTAGCGTTACCTGCGAGCAGTACTTC. Its protein product is CASSPGASVTCEQYF.

This clonotype has ten or more counts. This rearrangement joins TRBV24-1 to TRBJ2-3; possibly TRBD2 for D (5 bases). Trimming removed 4 bases at V and 8 bases at J, with 18 bases between. The length of the CDR3 is 15 residues. Germline assignment: CDR1 KGHDR and CDR2 SFDVKD. The CDR3, as DNA: TGTGCCACCAGTGACCCTAGACTGGAGGCGGCTACGCAGTATTTT. Protein: CATSDPRLEAATQYF.

This clonotype was detected ten times or more. The chain joins TRBV27 to TRBJ2-2; no definite D call. The germline gives CDR1 MNHEY, CDR2 SMNVEV (reference sequence). This CDR3 contains 15 residues. With 6 bases removed from V and 0 bases from J, the gap between germline ends came to 11 bases. The CDR3 bases are TGTGCCAGCAGGCGTCCAGGACCGAACACCGGGGAGCTGTTTTTT. This sequence encodes CASRRPGPNTGELFF.

This clonotype has at least ten counts. In nucleotides, the CDR3 is TGTGCCAGCAGCCCCCCCCCCGTTGTTCTTGGGGCCAACGTCCTGACTTTC. Its translation is CASSPPPVVLGANVLTF. The rearrangement joins TRBV11-3 to TRBJ2-6, with D uncertain. Per germline, CDR1 SGHNT and CDR2 YENEEA. The CDR3 runs to 17 residues. With 5 bases removed from V and 3 bases from J, the gap between germline ends came to 17 bases. Together with reference TRBV11-3 and TRBJ2-6, the CDR3 gives the full variable domain: EAGVVQSPRYKIIEKKQPVAFWCNPISGHNTLYWYLQNLGQGPELLIRYENEEAVDDSQLPKDRFSAERLKGVDSTLKIQPAELGDSAVYLCASSPPPVVLGANVLTFGAGSRLTVL.

With respect to this clonotype: This sequence may be a read error, since a much larger clone differs from it by one base. The chain combines TRBV7-9 with TRBJ1-2; weak D call: TRBD1 (6 bases). Germline V CDR1 and CDR2: SEHNR, FQNEAQ (reference sequence). V was trimmed by 6 bases and J by 4 bases, leaving 12 bases between them. CDR3 size: 13 residues. The CDR3 sequence is CASSTGFGYGYTF. The CDR3 nucleotides are TGTGCCAGCAGTACAGGGTTCGGCTATGGCTACACCTTC. The variable domain in full, with the rest retrieved from reference TRBV7-9 and TRBJ1-2, is DTGVSQNPRHKITKRGQNVTFRCDPISEHNRLYWYRQTLGQGPEFLTYFQNEAQLEKSRLLSDRFSAERPKGSFSTLEIQRTEQGDSAMYLCASSTGFGYGYTFGSGTRLTVV.

Note on this clonotype: The germline gene is not matched at one end of the junction; a read error may be the cause. The rearrangement joins TRBV13 to TRBJ2-1, with D perhaps matching TRBD1 or TRBD2 (6 bases each). The CDR3 covers 15 residues. The V gene's germline CDR1 is PRHDT and CDR2 FYEKMQ (reference sequence). The CDR3 DNA sequence: TGTACCAGCAGCTTACTAGGGGGGCCAAACAATGAGCAGTTCTTC. This sequence encodes CTSSLLGGPNNEQFF.

The chain has TRBV7-8 and TRBJ1-2; TRBD1 aligns across 8 bases. Per germline, CDR1 SGHVS and CDR2 FQNEAQ. There are 13 residues in the CDR3. Trimming removed 4 bases from V and 7 bases from J; junction bases left unmatched: 5. The chain's CDR3 is CASSSTGVVGYTF. The CDR3 DNA is TGTGCCAGCAGCTCGACAGGGGTTGTTGGCTACACCTTC.

This clonotype was counted many times. The chain carries TRBV29-1 and TRBJ2-5; D is perhaps TRBD1 (6 bases). This CDR3 has 15 residues. Trimming cost V 0 bases and J 6 bases, with 17 bases left between them. CDR1 is SQVTM and CDR2 is ANQGSEA in the germline V gene. CDR3 region: CSVEDGNRAVKTQYF. Written as DNA, the CDR3 is TGCAGCGTTGAAGATGGGAACAGGGCCGTGAAGACCCAGTACTTC.

Comments on this clonotype: No DNA is shown, since the ends of the CDR3 on it are uncertain; the CDR3 is the one TCRdb lists. The chain carries TRBV12-3 or TRBV12-4 and TRBJ1-5. The CDR3 is 21 residues long, ends included. The chain's CDR3 is CASSLKAYEQYFGPGTQPQHF.

At least ten counts were recorded for this clonotype. The CDR3 nucleotides read TGTGCCAGCTCACCAGGACAGACACCCGCGAACACCGGGGAGCTGTTTTTT. Encoded protein: CASSPGQTPANTGELFF. This sequence joins TRBV18 and TRBJ2-2, with D possibly TRBD1 on 6 matching bases. Germline V gene sequence: CDR1 KGHSH, CDR2 LQKENI. Trimming took 2 bases from V and 0 from J, leaving 13 bases between them. The CDR3 extends over 17 amino acids.

The table lists this clonotype with a few counts. This sequence joins TRBV30 and TRBJ2-2, with 7 positions matching TRBD2. V gave up 0 bases and J gave up 1 base; unmatched junction bases: 2. The CDR3 length is 15 residues. CDR1 is GTSNPN, CDR2 SVGIG, per germline (reference sequence). CDR3 sequence: CAWSVGGGNTGELFF. The CDR3 bases are TGTGCCTGGAGTGTTGGGGGGGGGAACACCGGGGAGCTGTTTTTT. The full variable domain, rest sourced from reference TRBV30 and TRBJ2-2, is SQTIHQWPATLVQPVGSPLSLECTVEGTSNPNLYWYRQAAGRGLQLLFYSVGIGQISSEVPQNLSASRPQDRQFILSSKKLLLSDSGFYLCAWSVGGGNTGELFFGEGSRLTVL.

This clonotype has a handful of counts. Since a much larger clone is just one base distant, this may be a read error. The CDR3 does not close with the conserved phenylalanine or tryptophan, likely indicating a read error. The chain has TRBV7-3 and TRBJ2-5; 7 bases agree with TRBD1. In germline, CDR1 is SGHTA, CDR2 FQGTGA. J gave up 2 bases and V 5 bases, and 5 bases lay outside the gene matches. CDR3 length: 14 residues. CDR3: CASSDRTGQETQYL. Written as DNA, the CDR3 is TGTGCCAGCAGCGACCGGACAGGTCAAGAGACCCAGTACCTC.

On this clonotype itself: Just one base apart from a much larger clone, this may be a read error. V and J are TRBV20-1 and TRBJ2-1; maybe TRBD1 (5 bases). The CDR3 length is 12 residues. Germline V CDR1 and CDR2: DFQATT, SNEGSKA (reference sequence). This CDR3 reads CSARAGNNEPFF. The CDR3 DNA follows: TGCAGTGCTAGAGCAGGGAACAATGAGCCGTTCTTC.

This clonotype was counted at least ten times. The chain uses TRBV4-2 and TRBJ2-3; perhaps TRBD2 as D (7 bases). Trimming cost V 0 bases and J 8 bases, with 21 bases left between them. The CDR3 runs 17 residues. CDR1 and CDR2 from the germline V gene are LGHNA and YNFKEQ. CDR3 in amino acids: CASSQDWGGPPLSTQYF. In DNA form, the CDR3 reads TGTGCCAGCAGCCAAGATTGGGGGGGGCCTCCCCTTAGTACGCAGTATTTT.

This clonotype has ten or more counts. The chain links TRBV6-2 or TRBV6-3 to TRBJ2-1; 14 bases align to TRBD2. This CDR3 has 15 residues. CDR1 is MNHEY and CDR2 is SVGEGT in the germline V gene. After removal of 5 bases from V and 5 bases from J, the junction contained 2 bases not matched to a gene. The CDR3 is CASSRLAGGHNEQFF. The CDR3, as DNA: TGTGCCAGCAGTCGACTAGCGGGGGGGCACAATGAGCAGTTCTTC.

This clonotype appeared many times. The chain has TRBV30 and TRBJ2-1, with no clear D. Germline CDR1 and CDR2: GTSNPN and SVGIG (reference sequence). There are 12 residues in the CDR3. Deletions cut 2 bases from V and 9 bases from J, with 11 bases between. Here the CDR3 reads CAWSTLAVEQFF. CDR3 bases: TGTGCCTGGAGTACCCTCGCGGTTGAGCAGTTCTTC. Filled out from reference TRBV30 and TRBJ2-1, the complete variable domain reads SQTIHQWPATLVQPVGSPLSLECTVEGTSNPNLYWYRQAAGRGLQLLFYSVGIGQISSEVPQNLSASRPQDRQFILSSKKLLLSDSGFYLCAWSTLAVEQFFGPGTRLTVL.

The V call is TRBV3-1, the J call TRBJ1-2, with 12 bases aligning to TRBD1. The CDR3 is 15 residues long. Germline CDR1 and CDR2: LGHDT and YNNKEL (reference sequence). V shed 3 bases, J shed 3 bases, and the junction held 2 bases outside the gene matches. In DNA, the CDR3 is TGTGCCAGCAGCCAGGGACAGGGGGCACACTATGGCTACACCTTC. This gives the protein CASSQGQGAHYGYTF.

About this clonotype: This CDR3 is missing its conserved last phenylalanine or tryptophan, likely due to a read error. This chain uses TRBV7-9 with TRBJ1-2; the match to TRBD1 covers 11 bases. The V and J ends lost 5 bases and 4 bases, in that order; junction bases with no gene match: 6. This CDR3 spans 15 amino acids. Per germline, CDR1 SEHNR and CDR2 FQNEAQ (reference sequence). The CDR3 is CASSQADRGLYGYTL. The DNA of the CDR3 is TGTGCCAGCAGCCAGGCGGACAGGGGGCTCTATGGCTACACCCTC.

This sequence joins TRBV6-6 and TRBJ1-5; a possible D gene is TRBD1 (6 bases). With 3 bases removed from V and 7 bases from J, the gap between germline ends came to 16 bases. Germline CDR1 and CDR2: MNHNY and SVGAGI (reference sequence). This CDR3 spans 15 amino acids. The CDR3 nucleotides read TGTGCCAGCAGTTATGGCGGGACACCCGGCCAGCCCCAGCATTTT. It yields the protein CASSYGGTPGQPQHF.

This clonotype has a count of ten or more. The CDR3 DNA reads as TGTGCCAGCAGCCGGGGGACGACGGGAGAGCAGTTCTTC. Translating it yields CASSRGTTGEQFF. The V call is TRBV7-3, the J call TRBJ2-1, with a tentative D call TRBD2 (6 bases). CDR1 is SGHTA and CDR2 is FQGTGA in the germline V gene. The CDR3 spans 13 residues. With 5 bases removed from V and 10 bases from J, the gap between germline ends came to 15 bases.

The CDR3 reads CASRGQVDTQYF. DNA for the CDR3: TGTGCCAGCAGAGGGCAGGTAGATACGCAGTATTTT. The chain links TRBV6-4 to TRBJ2-3; D gene ambiguous. V was cut by 6 bases and J by 5 bases, with 9 bases left in between. The germline gives CDR1 MRHNA, CDR2 SNTAGT. This CDR3 has 12 amino acids.

V usage is TRBV20-1 and J usage is TRBJ2-2; D uncertain. The length of the CDR3 is 10 residues. Germline V gene lookup returns CDR1 DFQATT and CDR2 SNEGSKA (reference sequence). The V and J ends lost 2 bases and 6 bases respectively, with 1 base between them. The CDR3 DNA is TGCAGTGCTAGACCCGGGGAGCTGTTTTTT. Its translation: CSARPGELFF.

This clonotype showed up many times. The chain uses TRBV9 and TRBJ1-6; maybe TRBD1 (5 bases). The CDR3 extends over 15 amino acids. Germline-derived CDR1 and CDR2 are SGDLS and YYNGEE. V was cut by 4 bases and J by 7 bases, with 15 bases left in between. The CDR3 sequence is CASSPRDGGNSPLHF. In nucleotides, the CDR3 is TGTGCCAGCAGCCCCCGGGACGGCGGGAATTCACCCCTCCACTTT.

This clonotype was counted at least ten times. This chain links TRBV7-9 with TRBJ1-4; D gene uncertain. This CDR3 spans 15 amino acids. Trimming shortened V by 4 bases and J by 0 bases, and 9 bases separated the two germline ends. Germline CDR1 reads SEHNR; CDR2 reads FQNEAQ (reference sequence). The CDR3 coding sequence is TGTGCCAGCAGCTACTCCATCCCAACTAATGAAAAACTGTTTTTT. This encodes CASSYSIPTNEKLFF.